A selection of T cell receptor beta chains follows, all from one sample in a study of a mutant IDH1 vaccine in newly diagnosed glioma. Assay used: immunoSEQ multiplex PCR; TCRdb lists only in-frame clones, some missing. Among 32,000 or so clones listed, approximately 86% were seen once. Antigens of these TCRs are unknown. Here the sequenced sample was peripheral blood mononuclear cells (PBMCs), taken from a glioma patient whose treatment included an IDH1 peptide vaccine. The receptors come from a woman aged 40 to 55 with glioma. Some clones in this sample may be carry-over from other donors' samples. Each CDR3 is given with its conserved first and last residue. The order of the fields is D gene, J gene, V gene, clone size, CDR3 DNA, CDR3 protein. D genes are given only for firm matches. Clone size is given for some rows only: seen once, a few or many times, or a class if the clone is expanded.

>-|TRBJ2-2|TRBV19|-
TGTGCCAGTAGTGTAGGGGCTGGCGGGGAGCTGTTTTTT
CASSVGAGGELFF
>TRBD1|TRBJ2-7|TRBV9|-
TGTGCCAGCAGCGTAGTGGGGACAGGGATCGCAGAGCAGTACTTC
CASSVVGTGIAEQYF
>TRBD1|TRBJ2-7|TRBV7-9|-
TGTGCCAGCAGCCAAGCTAACAGGGGCGCCTCCTACGAGCAGTACTTC
CASSQANRGASYEQYF
>TRBD2|TRBJ2-1|TRBV5-1|few
TGCGCCAGCAGCCTGCCCTCGACTAGCGGGAGTAATGAGCAGTTCTTC
CASSLPSTSGSNEQFF
>TRBD1|TRBJ2-7|TRBV13|-
TGTGCCAGCAGCACCCGACAGGGTTACGAGCAGTACTTC
CASSTRQGYEQYF
>-|TRBJ2-7|TRBV4-2|-
TGTGCCAGCAGCCGGGACATCATCTACGAGCAGTACTTC
CASSRDIIYEQYF
>-|TRBJ1-1|TRBV4-3|-
TGCGCCAGCAGCCAAGATTTTGGGGTGAACACTGAAGCTTTCTTT
CASSQDFGVNTEAFF
>-|TRBJ2-7|TRBV27|few
TGTGCCAGCAGTTTATACCCGGACTCCTACGAGCAGTACTTC
CASSLYPDSYEQYF
>-|TRBJ2-7|TRBV9|-
TGTGCCAGCAGCGAGACCTTAGGAGTGTACGAGCAGTACTTC
CASSETLGVYEQYF
>TRBD1|TRBJ2-1|TRBV12-5|-
TGTGCTAGTGGTTGGGTAGGTGCCGGGACAGGGACCTACAATGAGCAGTTCTTC
CASGWVGAGTGTYNEQFF
>-|TRBJ1-1|TRBV5-1|-
TGCGCCAGCAGTACCGGACGGGAGAACACTGAAGCTTTCTTT
CASSTGRENTEAFF
>-|TRBJ2-7|TRBV7-2|once
TGTGCCAGCAGCTTTGACAGAACCTACGAGCAGTACTTC
CASSFDRTYEQYF
>-|TRBJ2-7|TRBV4-1|-
TGCGCCAGCAGCCAAGGGAGCGGATACGAGCAGTACTTC
CASSQGSGYEQYF
>TRBD1|TRBJ2-7|TRBV25-1|-
TGTGCCAGCAGTGAAGGAAAAGGGACAGGGGCCCTGGGCGAGCAGTACTTC
CASSEGKGTGALGEQYF
>TRBD1|TRBJ2-1|TRBV19|-
TGTGCCAGTAGAACCCAGGGGGCGGGCGATGAGCAGTTCTTC
CASRTQGAGDEQFF
>-|TRBJ1-1|TRBV15|-
TGTGCCACCAGCAGAGATCCTGAAAGCGCTGAAGCTTTCTTT
CATSRDPESAEAFF
>TRBD1|TRBJ1-5|TRBV7-9|-
TGTGCCAGCAGCTTAGGAGGGACAGGGGCAAATCAGCCCCAGCATTTT
CASSLGGTGANQPQHF
>TRBD1|TRBJ1-2|TRBV29-1|once
TGCAGCGTTCGGGACAGGGGGAACTATGGCTACACCTTC
CSVRDRGNYGYTF
>TRBD1|TRBJ1-2|TRBV5-4|-
TGTGCCAGCAGCTTGGGGACAGGGCGCGGCTACACCTTC
CASSLGTGRGYTF
>-|TRBJ1-1|TRBV7-3|-
TGTGCCAGCAGCCAACAGCTGAACACTGAAGCTTTCTTT
CASSQQLNTEAFF
>-|TRBJ1-1|TRBV6-1|-
TGTGCCAGCAGTGTTCGAGGGGTCACTGAAGCTTTCTTT
CASSVRGVTEAFF
>-|TRBJ1-6|TRBV6-1|-
TGTGCCAGCACCTCTTCCCAGAGATTCACCCTCCACTTT
CASTSSQRFTLHF
>-|TRBJ2-7|TRBV19|-
TGTGCCAGTAGTACAGCGGGACAGCTCTACGAGCAGTACTTC
CASSTAGQLYEQYF
>TRBD1|TRBJ1-3|TRBV7-9|few
TGTGCCAGCAGCGATACCGGGACAGGGACATTCTCTGGAAACACCATATATTTT
CASSDTGTGTFSGNTIYF
>-|TRBJ1-3|TRBV6-5|-
TGTGCCAGCAGTTATCAGGGGAACTCTGGAAACACCATATATTTT
CASSYQGNSGNTIYF
>TRBD1|TRBJ2-3|TRBV2|once
TGTGCCAGCAGTGCAGGGGGCGCGCAGTATTTT
CASSAGGAQYF
>TRBD1|TRBJ1-5|TRBV7-9|-
TGTGCCAGCAGCGGCCACGGGACAGGGGGCAGGGGACAGCCCCAGCATTTT
CASSGHGTGGRGQPQHF
>-|TRBJ1-1|TRBV28|-
TGTGCCAGCAGCCCCTTGGGGAGCAACACTGAAGCTTTCTTT
CASSPLGSNTEAFF
>TRBD1|TRBJ1-4|TRBV15|once
TGTGCCACCAGCGGAATCGTAGGGGGCGACGGTGAAAAACTGTTTTTT
CATSGIVGGDGEKLFF
>TRBD2|TRBJ2-5|TRBV7-2|-
TGTGCCAGCAGTCGGGGGGAGAGGCGAGAGACCCAGTACTTC
CASSRGERRETQYF
>TRBD2|TRBJ2-2|TRBV15|-
TGTGCCACCAGCTCCAATGGGCTAGCGGGAGGCCTATCCCAGAACACCGGGGAGCTGTTTTTT
CATSSNGLAGGLSQNTGELFF
>-|TRBJ2-5|TRBV10-3|-
TGTGCCATCAGTGACGGGGGCGCGGAGACCCAGTACTTC
CAISDGGAETQYF
>-|TRBJ2-7|TRBV12-5|-
TGTGCCCCCCGGGGGAGCGAGCAGTACTTC
CAPRGSEQYF
>TRBD1|TRBJ2-3|TRBV5-4|-
TGTGCCAGCAGCCCCCCGACAGGGGCCGTCACAGATACGCAGTATTTT
CASSPPTGAVTDTQYF
>TRBD1|TRBJ1-5|TRBV6-1|-
TGTGCCAGCAGTGACCGGGACAGGGGGAATCAGCCCCAGCATTTT
CASSDRDRGNQPQHF
>TRBD2|TRBJ2-7|TRBV6-6|-
TGTGCCAGCAGTCCGGGAGGGCGGGAGCAGTACTTC
CASSPGGREQYF
>TRBD2|TRBJ2-7|TRBV5-1|-
TGCGCCAGCAGCTTACAGACTAGCGGGATCAACGAGCAGTACTTC
CASSLQTSGINEQYF
>TRBD1|TRBJ1-2|TRBV4-1|-
TGCGCCAGCAGCCAAGTACAGGGGGGAGGCTACACCTTC
CASSQVQGGGYTF
>-|TRBJ2-7|TRBV7-2|-
TGTGCCAGCAGCCTTGATACGGGTTTAGTCTACGAGCAGTACTTC
CASSLDTGLVYEQYF
>TRBD1|TRBJ1-2|TRBV4-3|-
TGCGCCAGCAGCCCAAGCAGGGGGCTGAGGGGCTACACCTTC
CASSPSRGLRGYTF
>TRBD2|TRBJ2-3|TRBV7-8|-
TGTGCCAGCAGCTTAACGACTCTAGCGGAAACAGATACGCAGTATTTT
CASSLTTLAETDTQYF
>-|TRBJ1-5|TRBV7-8|-
TGTGCCAGCAGCCTAATGGAGTTTAGCAATCAGCCCCAGCATTTT
CASSLMEFSNQPQHF